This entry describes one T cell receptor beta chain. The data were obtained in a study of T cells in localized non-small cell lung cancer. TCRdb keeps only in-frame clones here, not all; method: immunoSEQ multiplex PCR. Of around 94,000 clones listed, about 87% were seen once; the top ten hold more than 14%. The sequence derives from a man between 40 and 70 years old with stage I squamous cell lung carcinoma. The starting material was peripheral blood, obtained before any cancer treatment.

The CDR3 loop is CASSLGGTSPGTEAFF. The CDR3, as DNA: TGCGCCAGCAGCCTTGGCGGGACCTCTCCTGGGACTGAAGCTTTCTTT. This sequence joins TRBV5-1 and TRBJ1-1; D is possibly TRBD1 (5 bases). The germline V gene encodes CDR1 SGHRS and CDR2 YFSETQ. The CDR3 is made up of 16 amino acids. Trimming pared 4 bases from V and 5 bases from J, leaving 21 bases between. Full variable domain (remainder filled in from reference TRBV5-1 and TRBJ1-1): KAGVTQTPRYLIKTRGQQVTLSCSPISGHRSVSWYQQTPGQGLQFLFEYFSETQRNKGNFPGRFSGRQFSNSRSEMNVSTLELGDSALYLCASSLGGTSPGTEAFFGQGTRLTVV.